This TCR beta chain emerged from a study of shared T cell receptors in the human thymus. This table comes from immunoSEQ multiplex PCR, and its TCRdb copy is limited to in-frame clones, with some not included. Of about 660,000 clones in the sample, around 87% are singletons; the top ten hold 0.0094%. Trimming cost V 2 bases and J 4 bases; bases outside gene matches: 5. The CDR3 totals 15 residues. The germline V gene encodes CDR1 MNHEY and CDR2 SVGAGI. These data also formed part of another study, on human thymus T cells. As reported in that work: Surgeons resected thymus tissue during corrective heart surgery.

This chain joins TRBV6-5 and TRBJ2-7, with TRBD1 identical over 10 bases. The source of this sequence is a boy younger than two with a congenital heart defect. The sample taken for sequencing was thymocytes. In nucleotides, the CDR3 is TGTGCCAGCAGTTACAGGACAGGGGGGGGATACGAGCAGTACTTC. Amino acids: CASSYRTGGGYEQYF.